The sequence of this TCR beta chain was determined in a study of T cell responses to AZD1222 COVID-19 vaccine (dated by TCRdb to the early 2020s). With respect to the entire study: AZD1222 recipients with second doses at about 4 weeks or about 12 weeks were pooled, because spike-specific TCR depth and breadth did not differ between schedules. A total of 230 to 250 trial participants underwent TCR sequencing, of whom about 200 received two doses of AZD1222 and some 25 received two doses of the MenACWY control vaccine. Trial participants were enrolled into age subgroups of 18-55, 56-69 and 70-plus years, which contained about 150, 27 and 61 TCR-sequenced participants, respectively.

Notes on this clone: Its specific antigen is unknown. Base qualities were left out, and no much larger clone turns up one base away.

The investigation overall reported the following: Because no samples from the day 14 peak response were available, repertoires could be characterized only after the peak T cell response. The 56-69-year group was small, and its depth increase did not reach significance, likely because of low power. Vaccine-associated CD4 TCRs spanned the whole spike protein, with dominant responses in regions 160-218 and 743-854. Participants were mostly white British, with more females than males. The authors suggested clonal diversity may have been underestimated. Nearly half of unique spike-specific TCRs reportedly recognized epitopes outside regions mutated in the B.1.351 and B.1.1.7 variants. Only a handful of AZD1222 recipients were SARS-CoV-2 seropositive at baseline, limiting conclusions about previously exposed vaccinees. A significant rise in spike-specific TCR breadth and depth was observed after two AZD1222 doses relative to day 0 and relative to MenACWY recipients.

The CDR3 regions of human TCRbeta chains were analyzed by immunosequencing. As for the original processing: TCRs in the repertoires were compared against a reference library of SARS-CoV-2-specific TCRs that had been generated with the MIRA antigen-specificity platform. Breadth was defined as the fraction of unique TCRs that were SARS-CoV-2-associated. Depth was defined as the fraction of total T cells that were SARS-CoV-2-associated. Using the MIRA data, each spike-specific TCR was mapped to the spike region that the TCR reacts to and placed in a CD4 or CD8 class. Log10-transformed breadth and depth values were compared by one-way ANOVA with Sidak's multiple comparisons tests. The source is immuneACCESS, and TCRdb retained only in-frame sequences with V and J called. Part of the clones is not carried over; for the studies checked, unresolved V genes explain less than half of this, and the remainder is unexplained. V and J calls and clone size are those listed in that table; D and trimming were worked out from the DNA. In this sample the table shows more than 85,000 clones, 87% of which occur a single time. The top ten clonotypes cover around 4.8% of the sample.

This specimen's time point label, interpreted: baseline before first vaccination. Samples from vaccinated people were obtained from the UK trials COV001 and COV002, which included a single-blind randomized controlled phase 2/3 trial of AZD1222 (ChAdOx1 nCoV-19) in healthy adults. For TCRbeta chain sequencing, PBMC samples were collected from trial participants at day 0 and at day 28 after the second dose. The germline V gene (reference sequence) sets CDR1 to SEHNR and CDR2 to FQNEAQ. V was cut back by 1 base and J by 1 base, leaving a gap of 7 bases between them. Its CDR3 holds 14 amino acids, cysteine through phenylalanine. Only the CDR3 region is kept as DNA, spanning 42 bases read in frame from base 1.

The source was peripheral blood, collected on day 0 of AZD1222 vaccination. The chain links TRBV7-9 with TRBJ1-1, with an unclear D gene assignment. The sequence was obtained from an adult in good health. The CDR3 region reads CASSLVGRNTEAFF. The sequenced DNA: TGTGCCAGCAGCTTAGTTGGCAGGAACACTGAAGCTTTCTTT.